This TCR beta chain was profiled in a study of OX40 agonist ivuxolimab in advanced cancers. This clone was recorded once. Germline lookup yields CDR1 SGHTS and CDR2 YDEGEE. The CDR3 covers 13 residues. V gave up 0 bases and J gave up 4 bases, with 7 bases separating them. The method was immunoSEQ multiplex PCR; TCRdb's version includes in-frame clones alone and lacks a portion of them. The data show about 46,000 clones, with 89% seen just once and approximately 10% held by the top ten. This chain connects TRBV5-8 to TRBJ1-1, with D possibly being TRBD1 (6 bases). This specimen consisted of CD4+ or CD8+ T cells sorted from blood, obtained in a trial of the OX40 agonist ivuxolimab. This clonotype was sampled from an adult with an advanced solid tumor such as melanoma, head and neck, liver or kidney cancer. The CDR3 DNA follows: TGTGCCAGCAGCTTGGTCAGGGGCACTGAAGCTTTCTTT. Its protein product is CASSLVRGTEAFF.